Here is one T cell receptor (beta chain) with its context. In the original analysis: The assay estimated nucleated cells by amplifying reference gene primers. Repertoires were generated with immunoSEQ multiplex PCR, while TCRdb's copy carries only in-frame clones and drops some. V and J calls plus clone size are reproduced from that table; the DNA served to infer D and trimming. The table lists 150,000 or so clones, about 86% of them singletons. This entry belongs to a study of blood T cell repertoires in COVID-19. The CDR3 contains 16 residues. V lost 0 bases and J lost 0, with 9 bases in between. From germline, CDR1 is LGHNA and CDR2 YSLEER.

The sequencing input was peripheral blood. This sequence originates from a woman aged 60 to 75 with acute or convalescent COVID-19. The chain couples TRBV4-3 to TRBJ2-1; D may be TRBD2 (5 bases). Here the CDR3 reads CASSQEKRNSYNEQFF. The CDR3 DNA is TGCGCCAGCAGCCAAGAAAAGCGGAACTCCTACAATGAGCAGTTCTTC.